These 19 T cell receptor beta chains came from one sample sequenced in a study of blood T cell repertoires in COVID-19. Profiling relied on immunoSEQ multiplex PCR, and the TCRdb table lists in-frame clones only, not all of them. Of 150,000 to 200,000 clones detected, about 85% appear once; the ten largest clones hold 10% to 15%. The material sequenced was peripheral blood. The receptors were sampled from a man in his 70s who had recovered from COVID-19.

In this sample, this clone turned up a few times. The CDR3: CASSPQGAPNSPLHF. The CDR3 bases are TGTGCCAGCAGTCCGCAGGGGGCGCCCAATTCACCCCTCCACTTT. The V call is TRBV6-2 or TRBV6-3, the J call TRBJ1-6; 8 nucleotides line up with TRBD1. J gave up 7 bases and V 5 bases, and 7 bases lay outside the gene matches. The germline CDR1 and CDR2 sequences are MNHEY and SVGEGT. This CDR3 has 15 residues.

The chain is built from TRBV5-1 and TRBJ2-3; 8 bases align to TRBD2. CDR3 length: 15 amino acids. With V trimmed by 0 bases and J by 4 bases, 4 bases remained unmatched. Looked up from germline, CDR1 is SGHRS and CDR2 is YFSETQ. CDR3 residues: CASSLDGRDPDTQYF. In DNA, the CDR3 is TGCGCCAGCAGCTTGGACGGGAGGGACCCAGATACGCAGTATTTT.

The chain has TRBV5-4 and TRBJ2-5; the match to TRBD2 covers 8 bases. The V gene's germline CDR1 is SGHNT and CDR2 YYREEE (reference sequence). V was pared by 4 bases and J by 2 bases, with 10 bases of the junction left unmatched. This CDR3 contains 16 residues. CDR3 DNA: TGTGCCAGCAGCCCCCCTCGGAGCGGGGGACAAGAGACCCAGTACTTC. This codes for CASSPPRSGGQETQYF.

The genes are TRBV13 and TRBJ2-7; 10 bases are a match to TRBD1. The CDR3 runs to 16 residues. Germline trimming cut 6 bases from V and 5 bases from J; bases unmatched to any gene: 13. In germline, CDR1 is PRHDT, CDR2 FYEKMQ (reference sequence). CDR3 residues: CASSSPGTGEPNEQYF. CDR3 sequence (DNA): TGTGCCAGCAGTTCCCCCGGGACAGGGGAACCAAACGAGCAGTACTTC.

J is TRBJ2-3 and V is TRBV4-3; TRBD2 might be the D (5 bases). Trimming cost V 2 bases and J 7 bases, with 28 bases left between them. The germline V gene has CDR1 LGHNA and CDR2 YSLEER. CDR3 length: 19 residues. CDR3 sequence reads: CASSQWGNYPGSVPYTQYF. The CDR3 DNA follows: TGCGCCAGCAGCCAATGGGGAAACTATCCGGGATCCGTTCCTTATACGCAGTATTTT.

In its sample, this clone was seen a few times. The rearrangement joins TRBV29-1 to TRBJ2-2, with 10 bases aligning to TRBD1. The J segment lost 7 bases and the V segment lost 6 bases, leaving 5 bases of the junction unmatched. The CDR3 length is 13 residues. From germline, CDR1 is SQVTM and CDR2 ANQGSEA. In nucleotides, the CDR3 is TGCAGCGTACAGACAGGGGGCGGCGGGGAGCTGTTTTTT. This codes for CSVQTGGGGELFF.

The chain joins TRBV7-9 to TRBJ2-1, with 8 nucleotides matching TRBD2. J lost 3 bases, V lost 3 bases, and 4 bases had no gene match. The V gene's germline CDR1 is SEHNR and CDR2 FQNEAQ (reference sequence). This CDR3 spans 15 amino acids. CDR3 loop: CASSLREVGYNEQFF. Here the CDR3 DNA reads TGTGCCAGCAGCTTGCGGGAGGTAGGCTACAATGAGCAGTTCTTC. The entire variable domain, with the rest obtained from reference TRBV7-9 and TRBJ2-1, is as follows: DTGVSQNPRHKITKRGQNVTFRCDPISEHNRLYWYRQTLGQGPEFLTYFQNEAQLEKSRLLSDRFSAERPKGSFSTLEIQRTEQGDSAMYLCASSLREVGYNEQFFGPGTRLTVL.

The chain carries TRBV9 and TRBJ2-5, with 13 bases fitting TRBD2. The CDR3 loop spans 16 amino acids. Per the germline V gene, CDR1 is SGDLS and CDR2 is YYNGEE. V lost 0 bases and J lost 2; bases outside the gene matches: 1. The CDR3 nucleotides are TGTGCCAGCAGCGTAGGGGGACTAGCGGGGCAAGAGACCCAGTACTTC. Translated, it gives CASSVGGLAGQETQYF. Complete variable domain (other parts from reference TRBV9 and TRBJ2-5): DSGVTQTPKHLITATGQRVTLRCSPRSGDLSVYWYQQSLDQGLQFLIQYYNGEERAKGNILERFSAQQFPDLHSELNLSSLELGDSALYFCASSVGGLAGQETQYFGPGTRLLVL.

DNA for the CDR3: TGTGCCAGCAGTCCTAGCGGGAGACCGGGCACCGGGGAGCTGTTTTTT. Translated: CASSPSGRPGTGELFF. J is TRBJ2-2 and V is TRBV27, with 10 bases fitting TRBD2. The V and J ends lost 5 bases and 4 bases, in that order; junction bases with no gene match: 7. Looked up from germline, CDR1 is MNHEY and CDR2 is SMNVEV (reference sequence). There are 16 residues in the CDR3.

The chain uses TRBV10-3 and TRBJ2-5; 10 bases match TRBD1. V trimming: 9 bases; J trimming: 1 base; junction bases outside the gene matches: 8. The CDR3 length is 15 residues. Germline V lookup: CDR1 ENHRY, CDR2 SYGVKD. This chain's CDR3 is CAIIPRDRGQETQYF. CDR3 bases: TGTGCCATTATTCCCCGGGACAGGGGCCAAGAGACCCAGTACTTC.

The chain links TRBV13 to TRBJ1-2; a possible D gene is TRBD1 (6 bases). Looked up from germline, CDR1 is PRHDT and CDR2 is FYEKMQ (reference sequence). Trimming removed 5 bases at V and 4 bases at J, with 14 bases between. The CDR3 extends over 14 amino acids. The CDR3 DNA reads as TGTGCCAGCAGCCCAGCCGGGGGGGCCTATGGCTACACCTTC. Its protein product is CASSPAGGAYGYTF.

This clone has just a few counts. This chain uses TRBV19 with TRBJ2-1, with TRBD1 matching over 7 bases. CDR1 is LNHDA, CDR2 SQIVND, per germline (reference sequence). The V gene end was trimmed by 10 bases and the J gene end by 3 bases; junction bases not matched to a gene: 9. This CDR3 spans 14 amino acids. The CDR3 DNA follows: TGTGCCACCCGATTGGACAGGTACTACAATGAGCAGTTCTTC. It encodes CATRLDRYYNEQFF.

V gene TRBV9 combines with J gene TRBJ2-2; D perhaps matches TRBD2 (7 bases). The CDR3 is 16 residues long. V was clipped by 5 bases and J by 4 bases, with 18 bases between them. Per the germline V gene, CDR1 is SGDLS and CDR2 is YYNGEE. The CDR3: CASRSGGRGGTGELFF. DNA of the CDR3: TGTGCCAGCAGATCCGGGGGGCGAGGCGGCACCGGGGAGCTGTTTTTT.

The sample holds one count of this clone. J is TRBJ1-2 and V is TRBV7-9; 7 bases line up with TRBD1. Germline V gene lookup returns CDR1 SEHNR and CDR2 FQNEAQ (reference sequence). With 5 bases clipped from V and 2 bases from J, the junction kept 5 bases outside the gene matches. The CDR3 has 14 residues. The CDR3 region is CASSPKGQNYGYTF. The CDR3 DNA follows: TGTGCCAGCAGCCCAAAGGGACAGAACTATGGCTACACCTTC.

The CDR3 here is CASSERGYGYTF. CDR3 nucleotide sequence: TGTGCCAGCAGCGAAAGGGGCTATGGCTACACCTTC. The chain has TRBV27 and TRBJ1-2; TRBD1 is a possible D gene (5 bases). Between the trimmed V and J ends, which lost 6 bases and 4 bases, there was a span of 9 bases. Looked up from germline, CDR1 is MNHEY and CDR2 is SMNVEV (reference sequence). The CDR3 has 12 residues.

CDR3: CAISERQTYEQYF. CDR3 DNA sequence: TGTGCCATCAGTGAAAGACAGACCTACGAGCAGTACTTC. The chain carries TRBV10-3 and TRBJ2-7, with TRBD1 as a possible D gene (5 bases). Germline CDR1 ENHRY, CDR2 SYGVKD. The CDR3 contains 13 residues. The germline V and J ends were trimmed by 3 bases and 2 bases, with 8 bases remaining between them.

The rearrangement links TRBV10-3 to TRBJ1-5; the match to TRBD1 covers 8 bases. There are 15 residues in the CDR3. V shed 10 bases and J 0 bases; nucleotides not matched to a gene: 8. Germline loops: CDR1 ENHRY, CDR2 SYGVKD. DNA of the CDR3: TGTGCCACCATGGACAGGGCTTATAGCAATCAGCCCCAGCATTTT. Translating gives CATMDRAYSNQPQHF.

The gene calls are TRBV2 and TRBJ1-1, with a tentative D call TRBD1 (6 bases). Trimming took 5 bases from V and 1 from J, leaving 8 bases between them. The V gene's germline CDR1 is SNHLY and CDR2 FYNNEI. CDR3 length: 13 residues. Here the CDR3 reads CASSYRENTEAFF. Here the CDR3 DNA reads TGTGCCAGCAGTTACAGGGAGAACACTGAAGCTTTCTTT.

V gene TRBV5-4 combines with J gene TRBJ2-1; 7 bases agree with TRBD2. Germline V lookup: CDR1 SGHNT, CDR2 YYREEE (reference sequence). Trimming cost V 1 base and J 0 bases; bases outside gene matches: 1. The CDR3 is 15 amino acids. This CDR3 reads CASSLSGGSYNEQFF. CDR3 nucleotide sequence: TGTGCCAGCAGCTTGTCGGGGGGCTCCTACAATGAGCAGTTCTTC.